The 30 T cell receptor beta chains listed next were all sequenced from one sample in a study of blood T cell repertoires in COVID-19. TCRdb keeps only in-frame clones here, not all; method: immunoSEQ multiplex PCR. The sample consists of about 170,000 clones, about 85% of them appearing once. The sequencing input was peripheral blood. Receptor source: an elderly man with COVID-19, enrolled during active disease.

A few counts support this clone. The V gene is TRBV28, the J gene TRBJ1-1; D gene uncertain. Germline values: CDR1 MDHEN, CDR2 SYDVKM. The CDR3 has 13 amino acids. The V gene lost 4 bases and the J gene lost 8 bases, with 14 bases spanning the gap. The CDR3 bases are TGTGCCAGCAGTTCATCACTGCAGGCCGAAGCTTTCTTT. Encoded protein: CASSSSLQAEAFF.

V and J are TRBV6-6 and TRBJ2-7; the D gene is possibly TRBD1 (6 bases). Germline values: CDR1 MNHNY, CDR2 SVGAGI (reference sequence). The CDR3 contains 12 residues. Trimming left V 11 bases short and J 8 bases short, with 19 bases between. CDR3 DNA sequence: TGTGCCGGGGGCCGCGTAGGGAACAAGCAGTACTTC. Its translation is CAGGRVGNKQYF.

A remark on this clone: In the same sample, other DNA sequences code for this CDR3. The chain has TRBV7-9 and TRBJ1-1, with no clear D. The germline V and J ends were trimmed by 5 bases and 4 bases, with 8 bases remaining between them. CDR1 is SEHNR and CDR2 is FQNEAQ in the germline V gene (reference sequence). The CDR3 spans 12 residues. The CDR3 here is CASSLRGTEAFF. CDR3 DNA: TGTGCCAGCAGCCTCCGGGGCACTGAAGCTTTCTTT.

V usage is TRBV7-3 and J usage is TRBJ2-2; tentative D call: TRBD1 (6 bases). CDR3 length: 15 residues. V lost 3 bases, J lost 0 bases, and 8 bases lay in between. The germline CDR1 and CDR2 sequences are SGHTA and FQGTGA. The CDR3 bases are TGTGCCAGCAGCTTCGGGACACCGAACACCGGGGAGCTGTTTTTT. Translating gives CASSFGTPNTGELFF. Using reference TRBV7-3 and TRBJ2-2 for the parts outside the CDR3, the full variable domain is GAGVSQTPSNKVTEKGKYVELRCDPISGHTALYWYRQSLGQGPEFLIYFQGTGAADDSGLPNDRFFAVRPEGSVSTLKIQRTERGDSAVYLCASSFGTPNTGELFFGEGSRLTVL.

This clone was picked up a small number of times. The V gene is TRBV7-2, the J gene TRBJ2-1, with D hard to call. The CDR3 contains 15 residues. Trimming stripped 2 bases from V and 8 bases from J, with 16 bases between. Germline-derived CDR1 and CDR2 are SGHTA and FQGNSA. In DNA form, the CDR3 reads TGTGCCAGCAGCTTATCGCTACCGGGTCTCGATGAGCAGTTCTTC. It yields the protein CASSLSLPGLDEQFF.

The J gene is TRBJ1-4, the V gene TRBV18; 8 nucleotides match TRBD1. J gave up 1 base and V 5 bases, and 6 bases lay outside the gene matches. The CDR3 is 16 residues long. The V gene's germline CDR1 is KGHSH and CDR2 LQKENI. The chain's CDR3 is CASSEQGVGTNEKLFF. CDR3 in DNA: TGTGCCAGCTCAGAACAGGGGGTCGGAACTAATGAAAAACTGTTTTTT. The variable domain in full, completed from reference TRBV18 and TRBJ1-4, reads NAGVMQNPRHLVRRRGQEARLRCSPMKGHSHVYWYRQLPEEGLKFMVYLQKENIIDESGMPKERFSAEFPKEGPSILRIQQVVRGDSAAYFCASSEQGVGTNEKLFFGSGTQLSVL.

The J gene is TRBJ1-6, the V gene TRBV7-2; a weak D match, TRBD1 (5 bases). Germline CDR1 is SGHTA and CDR2 is FQGNSA. Trimming pared 5 bases from V and 9 bases from J, leaving 14 bases between. The CDR3 covers 14 residues. CDR3 sequence: CASSAQGGISPLHF. The CDR3 region has the DNA TGTGCCAGCAGCGCCCAGGGTGGAATTTCACCCCTCCACTTT.

The DNA for the CDR3 is TGTGCCAGCAGCTTAACGGGGGGATACACTGAAGCTTTCTTT. Protein product: CASSLTGGYTEAFF. The V gene is TRBV7-9, the J gene TRBJ1-1; D might be TRBD1 (5 bases). Germline V lookup: CDR1 SEHNR, CDR2 FQNEAQ (reference sequence). V shed 2 bases and J shed 3 bases, with 10 bases lying between them. The CDR3 covers 14 residues. Filled out from reference TRBV7-9 and TRBJ1-1, the complete variable domain reads DTGVSQNPRHKITKRGQNVTFRCDPISEHNRLYWYRQTLGQGPEFLTYFQNEAQLEKSRLLSDRFSAERPKGSFSTLEIQRTEQGDSAMYLCASSLTGGYTEAFFGQGTRLTVV.

The chain recombines TRBV19 with TRBJ1-2, with TRBD1 as a possible D gene (6 bases). Between the trimmed V and J ends, which lost 3 bases and 8 bases, there was a span of 13 bases. Germline V gene data show CDR1 as LNHDA and CDR2 as SQIVND (reference sequence). This CDR3 spans 13 amino acids. This chain's CDR3 is CASSMGHREGYTF. The CDR3 DNA reads as TGTGCCAGTAGTATGGGACACCGAGAGGGCTACACCTTC.

The genes are TRBV6-5 and TRBJ2-3, with D perhaps TRBD1 (5 bases). The V gene lost 7 bases and the J gene lost 4 bases, with 15 bases spanning the gap. Germline-derived CDR1 and CDR2 are MNHEY and SVGAGI. The CDR3 extends over 14 amino acids. DNA of the CDR3: TGTGCCAGCATGCGTGACAGAAGGGCAGATACGCAGTATTTT. The encoded protein is CASMRDRRADTQYF.

The chain combines TRBV2 with TRBJ1-5; the D gene is possibly TRBD1 (5 bases). Between the trimmed V and J ends, which lost 7 bases and 9 bases, there was a span of 19 bases. The CDR3 has 14 residues. Germline V CDR1 and CDR2: SNHLY, FYNNEI. The CDR3 protein is CASTKDRDSPPQHF. CDR3 coding DNA: TGTGCCAGCACCAAAGACAGAGACTCTCCGCCCCAGCATTTT.

The V gene is TRBV2, the J gene TRBJ1-1; tentatively, D is TRBD1 (5 bases). This CDR3 contains 13 residues. CDR1 and CDR2 (germline): SNHLY, FYNNEI. The V end lost 8 bases, the J end lost 1 base, and 11 bases lay between the germline ends. For the CDR3, the DNA is TGTGCCAGCGGAAGCACAGGGAACACTGAAGCTTTCTTT. Its translation is CASGSTGNTEAFF.

This chain joins TRBV11-2 and TRBJ2-7; possible D gene TRBD1, 6 bases. In germline, CDR1 is SGHAT, CDR2 FQNNGV. Trimming left V 5 bases short and J 6 bases short, with 11 bases between. The CDR3 extends over 12 amino acids. The CDR3 coding sequence is TGTGCCAGCAGCAGAACAGGGCCCGAGCAGTACTTC. The encoded protein is CASSRTGPEQYF.

The table lists this clone with a few counts. The rearrangement joins TRBV28 to TRBJ2-7; 8 nucleotides line up with TRBD1. In germline, CDR1 is MDHEN, CDR2 SYDVKM. The CDR3 is 14 residues long. V trimming: 6 bases; J trimming: 5 bases; junction bases outside the gene matches: 9. CDR3 DNA: TGTGCCAGCAGCTCGTCGGACAGGGCCAACGAGCAGTACTTC. It codes for CASSSSDRANEQYF.

This clone was detected only once. The J gene is TRBJ2-7, the V gene TRBV29-1, with a possible D match to TRBD1 (6 bases). V lost 7 bases and J lost 2, with 12 bases in between. Germline V gene data show CDR1 as SQVTM and CDR2 as ANQGSEA. CDR3 size: 12 residues. For the CDR3, the DNA is TGCAGCGCTGGACAGAACCCCTACGAGCAGTACTTC. Translating it yields CSAGQNPYEQYF.

The J gene is TRBJ2-5, the V gene TRBV4-1; 8 nucleotides align to TRBD2. Germline V gene data show CDR1 as MGHRA and CDR2 as YSYEKL. Trimming cost V 0 bases and J 9 bases; bases outside gene matches: 6. CDR3 length equals 14 residues. CDR3 nucleotides: TGCGCCAGCAGCCAAGATCCGGGGGGGCGGTCCCAGTACTTC. Its protein product is CASSQDPGGRSQYF.

V gene TRBV3-1 (or the pseudogene TRBV3-2) combines with J gene TRBJ1-1, with D perhaps matching TRBD1 (5 bases). The V and J ends lost 4 bases and 4 bases respectively, with 10 bases between them. There are 13 residues in the CDR3. Per germline, CDR1 LGHDT and CDR2 YNNKEL (reference sequence). CDR3 sequence: CASSRITGTEAFF. DNA for the CDR3: TGTGCCAGCAGCCGCATCACAGGCACTGAAGCTTTCTTT.

CDR3 DNA: TGTGCCAGCAGTCTCCTTGGTACAGGTTACAATGAGCAGTTCTTC. It yields the protein CASSLLGTGYNEQFF. This sequence joins TRBV6-5 and TRBJ2-1, with D possibly TRBD1 on 5 matching bases. CDR1 is MNHEY and CDR2 is SVGAGI in the germline V gene. The CDR3 totals 15 residues. V lost 5 bases, J lost 4 bases, and 15 bases lay in between.

This clone was recorded a few times. The rearrangement joins TRBV2 to TRBJ1-2; D possibly corresponds to TRBD1 (5 bases). Trimming cost V 11 bases and J 4 bases, with 17 bases left between them. The CDR3 covers 13 residues. Germline loops: CDR1 SNHLY, CDR2 FYNNEI. The CDR3 loop reads CASSPEGPYGYTF. CDR3 coding DNA: TGTGCCTCCTCCCCGGAGGGACCCTATGGCTACACCTTC.

The chain employs TRBV9 and TRBJ2-7; 8 bases line up with TRBD1. Germline trimming cut 3 bases from V and 3 bases from J; bases unmatched to any gene: 8. Germline lookup yields CDR1 SGDLS and CDR2 YYNGEE. The CDR3 extends over 15 amino acids. CDR3 region: CASSGGQGPLYEQYF. DNA for the CDR3: TGTGCCAGCAGCGGAGGACAGGGCCCACTCTACGAGCAGTACTTC.

This sequence joins TRBV3-1 (or the pseudogene TRBV3-2) and TRBJ2-1, with 8 bases matching TRBD1. This CDR3 has 12 amino acids. Trimming removed 6 bases from V and 8 bases from J; junction bases left unmatched: 3. Germline CDR1 LGHDT, CDR2 YNNKEL (reference sequence). CDR3 loop: CASRLQGDEQFF. The CDR3 nucleotides read TGTGCCAGCAGGTTACAGGGGGATGAGCAGTTCTTC.

The rearrangement links TRBV5-4 to TRBJ1-2, with 8 bases that match TRBD1. V lost 0 bases and J lost 6; bases outside the gene matches: 1. The CDR3 runs to 13 residues. CDR1 is SGHNT and CDR2 is YYREEE in the germline V gene (reference sequence). The CDR3 DNA reads TGTGCCAGCAGCTTGGAACAGGGGGATGGCTACACCTTC. Translated, it gives CASSLEQGDGYTF. The entire variable domain, with the rest obtained from reference TRBV5-4 and TRBJ1-2, is as follows: ETGVTQSPTHLIKTRGQQVTLRCSSQSGHNTVSWYQQALGQGPQFIFQYYREEENGRGNFPPRFSGLQFPNYSSELNVNALELDDSALYLCASSLEQGDGYTFGSGTRLTVV.

CDR3 DNA sequence: TGTGCCAGCAGTTACTCTAGCGGGGGTCCAAAAGAGACCCAGTACTTC. Translating it yields CASSYSSGGPKETQYF. The chain joins TRBV6-5 to TRBJ2-5, with 9 bases aligning to TRBD2. Germline CDR1 is MNHEY and CDR2 is SVGAGI. V lost 0 bases, J lost 3 bases, and 5 bases stayed unmatched. The CDR3 is 16 residues long.

CDR3 nucleotides: TGTGCCAGCAGTCTACGGGTAACTAATGAAAAACTGTTTTTT. Protein: CASSLRVTNEKLFF. J is TRBJ1-4 and V is TRBV6-5; D ambiguous. V dropped 5 bases and J dropped 1 base, with 8 bases sitting between them. The CDR3 contains 14 residues. The germline V gene has CDR1 MNHEY and CDR2 SVGAGI.

The chain has TRBV18 and TRBJ2-3; TRBD2 is a possible D gene (6 bases). Germline V gene sequence: CDR1 KGHSH, CDR2 LQKENI. V dropped 0 bases and J dropped 1 base, with 11 bases sitting between them. CDR3 length: 16 residues. The CDR3 nucleotides read TGTGCCAGCTCACCACCGGGACTGGCGCGCACAGATACGCAGTATTTT. This sequence encodes CASSPPGLARTDTQYF.

This clone has only a few counts. The J gene is TRBJ2-5, the V gene TRBV11-3; D is perhaps TRBD1 (6 bases). The length of the CDR3 is 14 residues. V lost 2 bases and J lost 5, with 12 bases in between. CDR1 is SGHNT, CDR2 YENEEA, per germline. The CDR3 region has the DNA TGTGCCAGCAGCTTACCCGGGCAGGGGGAGACCCAGTACTTC. Translation gives CASSLPGQGETQYF.

This chain links TRBV19 with TRBJ1-6, with D unclear. The CDR3 has 15 amino acids. V lost 9 bases to trimming and J lost 0 bases, with 12 bases between them. Germline assignment: CDR1 LNHDA and CDR2 SQIVND (reference sequence). The CDR3 region has the DNA TGTGCCAGCTCCGAGGGAAGCTCCTATAATTCACCCCTCCACTTT. Encoded protein: CASSEGSSYNSPLHF.

There are a few counts of this clone. This rearrangement joins TRBV15 to TRBJ1-5; D unclear. The ends were cut back, 0 bases at V and 0 bases at J, with 12 bases in the middle. This CDR3 is built from 17 residues. CDR1 and CDR2 (germline): LNHNV, YYDKDF (reference sequence). The CDR3: CATSRDTQAYSNQPQHF. In nucleotides, the CDR3 is TGTGCCACCAGCAGAGATACCCAGGCATATAGCAATCAGCCCCAGCATTTT. The full variable domain, completed using reference TRBV15 and TRBJ1-5, is DAMVIQNPRYQVTQFGKPVTLSCSQTLNHNVMYWYQQKSSQAPKLLFHYYDKDFNNEADTPDNFQSRRPNTSFCFLDIRSPGLGDTAMYLCATSRDTQAYSNQPQHFGDGTRLSIL.

The gene calls are TRBV2 and TRBJ1-3, with 12 bases aligning to TRBD1. This CDR3 spans 16 amino acids. V lost 1 base to trimming and J lost 13 bases; unmatched junction nucleotides: 11. Looked up from germline, CDR1 is SNHLY and CDR2 is FYNNEI. The CDR3, as DNA: TGTGCCAGCAGTGAAGAGTATCCGGGACAGGGGGCAGTAATATATTTT. This translates into CASSEEYPGQGAVIYF.

The chain couples TRBV5-1 to TRBJ2-2; D gene ambiguous. Deletions cut 2 bases from V and 4 bases from J, with 6 bases between. Germline V gene sequence: CDR1 SGHRS, CDR2 YFSETQ. This CDR3 comprises 13 residues. CDR3 in DNA: TGCGCCAGCAGCTTAGCTGGCACCGGGGAGCTGTTTTTT. This encodes CASSLAGTGELFF.